The next 3 T cell receptor beta chains were all read from a single sample in a study of OX40 agonist ivuxolimab in advanced cancers. Clones were sequenced by immunoSEQ multiplex PCR, and TCRdb holds only the in-frame ones, with some missing. The sample has about 71,000 clones, just under 80% seen once. This specimen consisted of CD4+ or CD8+ T cells sorted from blood, obtained in a trial of the OX40 agonist ivuxolimab. Receptors originate from an adult with an advanced solid tumor such as melanoma, head and neck, liver or kidney cancer.

V and J are TRBV7-9 and TRBJ2-1, with 9 nucleotides matching TRBD1. V was pared by 5 bases and J by 7 bases, with 12 bases of the junction left unmatched. From germline, CDR1 is SEHNR and CDR2 FQNEAQ (reference sequence). The CDR3 sequence is 16 residues long. Written as DNA, the CDR3 is TGTGCCAGCAGCACCTCTGGGACAGGGAGGAATAATGAGCAGTTCTTC. Translation: CASSTSGTGRNNEQFF.

The J gene is TRBJ1-5, the V gene TRBV15; D call uncertain. V was shortened by 4 bases and J by 7 bases, with 11 bases between the two germline ends. The germline V gene has CDR1 LNHNV and CDR2 YYDKDF (reference sequence). CDR3 length: 13 residues. The CDR3 loop reads CATSKSASQPQHF. In DNA, the CDR3 is TGTGCCACCAGCAAGAGCGCCAGCCAGCCCCAGCATTTT.

This clone was detected only once. The CDR3 DNA reads TGTGCCACCAGCAGAGAGACCAGGGGGTACTACGAGCAGTACTTC. Its protein product is CATSRETRGYYEQYF. The chain carries TRBV15 and TRBJ2-7; TRBD1 aligns across 7 bases. V was clipped by 0 bases and J by 3 bases; unmatched bases: 5. The CDR3 totals 15 residues. CDR1 is LNHNV and CDR2 is YYDKDF in the germline V gene (reference sequence).